A single sample gave rise to the 28 T cell receptor beta chains below, sequenced in a study of shared clonotypes between healthy human individuals. CD45RO-negative, CCR7-selected cells formed the naive CD8 fraction, which excluded terminally differentiated effector memory CD45RA+ cells. Measured with immunoSEQ multiplex PCR; TCRdb has only the in-frame clones, and not every one. Among roughly 770,000 clones listed, 96% were seen once. The material sequenced was naive CD8+ T cells sorted from blood. These receptors originate from a man younger than 45 in good health.

This rearrangement joins TRBV28 to TRBJ2-7, with 8 bases matching TRBD1. The CDR3 runs 15 residues. Germline CDR1 is MDHEN and CDR2 is SYDVKM. J was trimmed by 1 base and V by 6 bases; bases with no gene match: 8. For the CDR3, the DNA is TGTGCCAGCAGAACGCGGACAGGGTCATCCTACGAGCAGTACTTC. It specifies CASRTRTGSSYEQYF.

The V gene is TRBV15, the J gene TRBJ2-1; D is possibly TRBD1 or TRBD2 (5 bases each). V dropped 5 bases and J dropped 0 bases, with 23 bases sitting between them. Germline assignment: CDR1 LNHNV and CDR2 YYDKDF (reference sequence). This CDR3 region has 19 residues. CDR3 nucleotide sequence: TGTGCCACCAGCGTGACAGCGGACTGGGGTATTTCCTCCTACAATGAGCAGTTCTTC. Translating it yields CATSVTADWGISSYNEQFF.

The chain combines TRBV7-9 with TRBJ2-5, with D perhaps being TRBD1 or TRBD2 (6 bases each). The CDR3 spans 16 residues. Germline V gives CDR1 SEHNR, CDR2 FQNEAQ (reference sequence). The V end lost 3 bases, the J end lost 4 bases, and 18 bases lay between the germline ends. As DNA, the CDR3 is TGTGCCAGCAGCTTGCCCGGTGGGGGGCGAGGAGAGACCCAGTACTTC. As protein: CASSLPGGGRGETQYF.

V usage is TRBV6-5 and J usage is TRBJ2-3, with TRBD1 matching 9 bases. The V and J ends lost 5 bases and 9 bases, in that order; junction bases with no gene match: 3. CDR3 length equals 12 residues. Looked up from germline, CDR1 is MNHEY and CDR2 is SVGAGI. The CDR3 spells CASSTTGGTQYF. CDR3 in DNA: TGTGCCAGCAGTACCACAGGGGGCACGCAGTATTTT.

The chain recombines TRBV10-2 with TRBJ2-2; 7 positions agree with TRBD1. This CDR3 has 18 amino acids. The germline V gene encodes CDR1 WSHSY and CDR2 SAAADI. The J segment lost 1 base and the V segment lost 3 bases, leaving 11 bases of the junction unmatched. The CDR3 nucleotides read TGCGCCAGCAGTGATCACCGGGACAGAACAGAGAACACCGGGGAGCTGTTTTTT. It codes for CASSDHRDRTENTGELFF.

The V gene is TRBV6-1, the J gene TRBJ2-7, with unresolved D. V shed 3 bases and J shed 0 bases, with 9 bases lying between them. This CDR3 is 14 amino acids long. Germline values: CDR1 MNHNS, CDR2 SASEGT. Here the CDR3 reads CASSDRLDSYEQYF. For the CDR3, the DNA is TGTGCCAGCAGTGATCGGCTGGACTCCTACGAGCAGTACTTC.

The chain carries TRBV7-8 and TRBJ1-1, with D possibly matching TRBD1 (5 bases). The V end lost 3 bases, the J end lost 4 bases, and 9 bases lay between the germline ends. The germline V gene encodes CDR1 SGHVS and CDR2 FQNEAQ. The CDR3 totals 13 residues. The CDR3 is CASSFQGSTEAFF. Written as DNA, the CDR3 is TGTGCCAGCAGCTTTCAGGGTAGCACTGAAGCTTTCTTT.

The rearrangement links TRBV6-1 to TRBJ2-7, with D perhaps matching TRBD2 (6 bases). Germline V gives CDR1 MNHNS, CDR2 SASEGT. Trimming pared 5 bases from V and 0 bases from J, leaving 8 bases between. This CDR3 spans 13 amino acids. This chain's CDR3 is CASSFGSSYEQYF. DNA for the CDR3: TGTGCCAGCAGTTTCGGGAGCTCCTACGAGCAGTACTTC.

The rearrangement joins TRBV27 to TRBJ2-7; 8 nucleotides agree with TRBD2. Unmatched junction bases numbered 7, after V lost 0 bases and J lost 3 bases. The CDR3 sequence is 16 residues long. Germline V gene lookup returns CDR1 MNHEY and CDR2 SMNVEV (reference sequence). The CDR3 spells CASSLSKLAVDYEQYF. The CDR3 DNA sequence: TGTGCCAGCAGTTTATCGAAACTAGCGGTAGACTACGAGCAGTACTTC.

This chain links TRBV12-5 with TRBJ2-7; no clear D gene. V dropped 1 base and J dropped 7 bases, with 5 bases sitting between them. Germline assignment: CDR1 LGHNT and CDR2 FRNRAP. The CDR3 is 11 residues long. The CDR3: CASGLGLEQYF. The CDR3 bases are TGTGCTAGTGGTTTGGGTCTGGAGCAGTACTTC.

This chain joins TRBV4-1 and TRBJ2-3, with TRBD1 matching over 9 bases. Trimming took 8 bases from V and 4 from J; bases not matched to a gene: 4. There are 13 residues in the CDR3. Germline V gene sequence: CDR1 MGHRA, CDR2 YSYEKL. The CDR3 loop reads CASGTGLSDTQYF. Written as DNA, the CDR3 is TGCGCCAGCGGGACAGGGCTGTCAGATACGCAGTATTTT.

V is TRBV5-6 and J is TRBJ1-1; no clear D. The V and J ends lost 0 bases and 5 bases respectively, with 8 bases between them. CDR3 length: 13 amino acids. CDR1 SGHDT and CDR2 YYEEEE come from the germline V gene. CDR3 DNA: TGTGCCAGCAGCTTGGGACGGCGGACTGAAGCTTTCTTT. This sequence encodes CASSLGRRTEAFF. The full variable domain, with the rest looked up from reference TRBV5-6 and TRBJ1-1, is DAGVTQSPTHLIKTRGQQVTLRCSPKSGHDTVSWYQQALGQGPQFIFQYYEEEERQRGNFPDRFSGHQFPNYSSELNVNALLLGDSALYLCASSLGRRTEAFFGQGTRLTVV.

The rearrangement joins TRBV11-3 to TRBJ2-3, with D possibly TRBD2 on 6 matching bases. Germline lookup yields CDR1 SGHNT and CDR2 YENEEA. Between the trimmed V and J ends, which lost 4 bases and 7 bases, there was a span of 18 bases. The CDR3 spans 15 residues. For the CDR3, the DNA is TGTGCCAGCAGCTCCCGGGAGACAGACCCACATACGCAGTATTTT. Its protein product is CASSSRETDPHTQYF. Full variable domain (remainder filled in from reference TRBV11-3 and TRBJ2-3): EAGVVQSPRYKIIEKKQPVAFWCNPISGHNTLYWYLQNLGQGPELLIRYENEEAVDDSQLPKDRFSAERLKGVDSTLKIQPAELGDSAVYLCASSSRETDPHTQYFGPGTRLTVL.

The V and J genes are TRBV7-9 and TRBJ2-5; 7 bases fit TRBD2. Trimming removed 1 base from V and 4 bases from J; junction bases left unmatched: 9. Germline CDR1 and CDR2: SEHNR and FQNEAQ (reference sequence). CDR3 length: 16 residues. The CDR3 region is CASSLVGAGEGETQYF. The CDR3 nucleotides are TGTGCCAGCAGCTTAGTCGGGGCGGGAGAAGGAGAGACCCAGTACTTC.

The chain combines TRBV9 with TRBJ2-2; 14 positions match TRBD2. V lost 0 bases, J lost 6 bases, and 22 bases stayed unmatched. Germline values: CDR1 SGDLS, CDR2 YYNGEE. The CDR3 totals 23 residues. Here the CDR3 reads CASSVGPGTSGSRAAEGPGELFF. CDR3 DNA: TGTGCCAGCAGCGTAGGTCCCGGGACTAGCGGGAGTCGTGCCGCGGAGGGCCCCGGGGAGCTGTTTTTT.

CDR3 sequence reads: CASSMTGGNEKLFF. The DNA for the CDR3 is TGTGCCAGCAGCATGACAGGGGGTAATGAAAAACTGTTTTTT. The chain joins TRBV13 to TRBJ1-4, with TRBD1 matching 9 bases. The trim removed 5 bases at V and 4 bases at J, leaving 2 bases unmatched. The CDR3 is 14 residues long. The germline V gene encodes CDR1 PRHDT and CDR2 FYEKMQ (reference sequence).

This rearrangement joins TRBV11-2 to TRBJ2-1; 13 bases fit TRBD2. Germline values: CDR1 SGHAT, CDR2 FQNNGV. The CDR3 contains 15 residues. The V and J ends lost 5 bases and 8 bases, in that order; junction bases with no gene match: 6. The CDR3 region has the DNA TGTGCCAGCAGCCCTAGGACTAGCGGGAGCGATGAGCAGTTCTTC. Its protein is CASSPRTSGSDEQFF.

The rearrangement links TRBV30 to TRBJ2-3; D is unresolved. Trimming pared 1 base from V and 4 bases from J, leaving 12 bases between. CDR1 is GTSNPN and CDR2 is SVGIG in the germline V gene (reference sequence). The CDR3 is 14 residues long. CDR3 bases: TGTGCCTGGAGTGCAATTGTTTCATCAGATACGCAGTATTTT. Translating it yields CAWSAIVSSDTQYF.

This chain links TRBV2 with TRBJ2-2, with D maybe TRBD2 (5 bases). Trimming stripped 6 bases from V and 4 bases from J, with 18 bases between. Germline V gene data show CDR1 as SNHLY and CDR2 as FYNNEI. The CDR3 loop spans 16 amino acids. The CDR3 region is CASRNIGLASTGELFF. The CDR3 nucleotides are TGTGCCAGCAGGAATATTGGGTTAGCGAGCACCGGGGAGCTGTTTTTT.

The chain is built from TRBV6-5 and TRBJ2-1; 10 nucleotides agree with TRBD2. CDR1 and CDR2 from the germline V gene are MNHEY and SVGAGI. The V and J ends lost 2 bases and 6 bases, in that order; junction bases with no gene match: 4. CDR3 length: 15 amino acids. CDR3 amino acids: CASSYGAGGINEQFF. The DNA of the CDR3 is TGTGCCAGCAGTTACGGAGCGGGAGGGATCAATGAGCAGTTCTTC.

The chain has TRBV2 and TRBJ1-1; D gene uncertain. CDR1 is SNHLY, CDR2 FYNNEI, per germline. The V end lost 8 bases, the J end lost 3 bases, and 16 bases lay between the germline ends. This CDR3 comprises 14 residues. CDR3 in DNA: TGTGCCAGCCACGACCTAGGATCGGACACTGAAGCTTTCTTT. It encodes CASHDLGSDTEAFF.

The chain couples TRBV7-9 to TRBJ2-1; weak D call: TRBD2 (7 bases). CDR3 length: 14 residues. With 2 bases removed from V and 7 bases from J, the gap between germline ends came to 12 bases. Looked up from germline, CDR1 is SEHNR and CDR2 is FQNEAQ (reference sequence). The CDR3 region has the DNA TGTGCCAGCAGCTTAACGGGGGGCTTTAATGAGCAGTTCTTC. Protein: CASSLTGGFNEQFF.

The chain uses TRBV5-1 and TRBJ2-1; 15 positions match TRBD2. The CDR3 runs 16 residues. Germline V gives CDR1 SGHRS, CDR2 YFSETQ. J gave up 4 bases and V 3 bases, and 2 bases lay outside the gene matches. CDR3 sequence (DNA): TGCGCCAGCAGCTGGACTAGCGGGAGGGGATACAATGAGCAGTTCTTC. Translation gives CASSWTSGRGYNEQFF.

This rearrangement joins TRBV29-1 to TRBJ2-1; no definite D call. Looked up from germline, CDR1 is SQVTM and CDR2 is ANQGSEA. V was shortened by 0 bases and J by 6 bases, with 6 bases between the two germline ends. The CDR3 is made up of 12 amino acids. The DNA for the CDR3 is TGCAGCGTTGAAGATCTGTCCAATGAGCAGTTCTTC. Translated, it gives CSVEDLSNEQFF.

The rearrangement joins TRBV27 to TRBJ2-2; 11 nucleotides align to TRBD1. The CDR3 is 14 amino acids. Trimming at V came to 4 bases and at J to 6 bases, leaving 1 base not matched to a gene. Looked up from germline, CDR1 is MNHEY and CDR2 is SMNVEV (reference sequence). The CDR3 loop is CASSSGQGAGELFF. Written as DNA, the CDR3 is TGTGCCAGCAGTTCGGGACAGGGGGCCGGGGAGCTGTTTTTT.

The chain recombines TRBV4-3 with TRBJ2-7; D is unresolved. CDR3 length: 15 amino acids. Trimming left V 0 bases short and J 2 bases short, with 11 bases between. Germline V gene data show CDR1 as LGHNA and CDR2 as YSLEER. As DNA, the CDR3 is TGCGCCAGCAGCCAAGATCGTCCAGCCCCCTACGAGCAGTACTTC. It is translated as CASSQDRPAPYEQYF.

CDR3 in amino acids: CASSGEGAGTEAFF. DNA of the CDR3: TGTGCCAGCAGTGGGGAGGGGGCAGGCACTGAAGCTTTCTTT. The chain carries TRBV6-1 and TRBJ1-1; 7 nucleotides match TRBD1. Germline V gene data show CDR1 as MNHNS and CDR2 as SASEGT. V gave up 4 bases and J gave up 4 bases; unmatched junction bases: 6. This CDR3 region has 14 residues.

The chain links TRBV7-6 to TRBJ2-1; perhaps D is TRBD1 or TRBD2 (5 bases each). The CDR3 spans 15 residues. Germline CDR1 SGHVS, CDR2 FNYEAQ. V was clipped by 3 bases and J by 5 bases, with 14 bases between them. This chain's CDR3 is CASSLGPGTHNEQFF. The CDR3 coding sequence is TGTGCCAGCAGCTTGGGCCCCGGGACCCACAATGAGCAGTTCTTC.